This T cell receptor beta chain comes out of a study of shared clonotypes between healthy human individuals. Turning to the study itself: Aged between 18 and 49, the donors were a couple of women and a few men. The plates for each donor numbered three CD4 naive, three CD4 memory, two CD8 naive and one CD8 memory.

Everyone who donated was a Caucasian adult who lived in Nashville, Tennessee. Splitting of CD4+ cells produced CD45RA+ naive and CD45RA-negative memory subsets. Germline values: CDR1 MDHEN, CDR2 SYDVKM. V was shortened by 6 bases and J by 2 bases, with 18 bases between the two germline ends. CDR3 length: 16 amino acids. The method was immunoSEQ multiplex PCR; TCRdb's version includes in-frame clones alone and lacks a portion of them. The repertoire holds about 2.4 million clones, with 80% to 95% as singletons. The origin of this receptor is a man between 18 and 35 years old in good health. Some clones in this sample may be carry-over from other donors' samples. This chain joins TRBV28 and TRBJ2-3; D tentatively reads TRBD1 or TRBD2 (5 bases each). Source material: naive CD4+ T cells from PBMCs. Described subset: CD45RA+ positively selected. DNA of the CDR3: TGTGCCAGCAGCCGCCTGGGGGAGCGCTACACAGATACGCAGTATTTT. Translated, it gives CASSRLGERYTDTQYF.